This is a list of T cell receptor beta chains from one sample in a study of blood T cell repertoires in COVID-19. Method: immunoSEQ multiplex PCR; TCRdb's copy keeps in-frame clones and lacks some. The sample records 150,000 to 200,000 clones, about 86% being singletons. The sequenced material came from peripheral blood. The receptors derive from a human donor with acute or convalescent COVID-19. The donor label of this sample is uncertain. Both conserved end residues are part of each CDR3. A D gene is named only where the DNA matches it firmly. Some rows have no size entry. The others give once, few or many, or a class for an expanded clone.

len,v_gene,d_gene,abundance,j_gene,CDR3aa,CDR3nt
15,TRBV18,TRBD2,.,TRBJ2-1,CASSPLAGGGGEQFF,TGTGCCAGCTCACCACTAGCGGGAGGCGGAGGGGAGCAGTTCTTC
15,TRBV20-1,TRBD2,.,TRBJ2-3,CSASEGTSGTDTQYF,TGCAGTGCTAGTGAGGGGACTAGCGGAACAGATACGCAGTATTTT
15,TRBV6-2/TRBV6-3,TRBD2,.,TRBJ2-1,CASSYWRGGYNEQFF,TGTGCCAGCAGTTACTGGCGGGGGGGTTACAATGAGCAGTTCTTC
14,TRBV27,.,once,TRBJ1-4,CASRSYATNEKLFF,TGTGCCAGCAGGTCGTATGCAACTAATGAAAAACTGTTTTTT
15,TRBV6-6,.,once,TRBJ1-2,CASSYSLGGGYGYTF,TGTGCCAGCAGTTACTCCCTGGGAGGTGGCTATGGCTACACCTTC
18,TRBV6-1,TRBD2,.,TRBJ2-3,CASSETSGRGSSTDTQYF,TGTGCCAGCAGTGAGACTAGCGGGAGGGGGTCTAGCACAGATACGCAGTATTTT
16,TRBV4-1,TRBD2,few,TRBJ2-3,CASSQEPGLAGDTQYF,TGCGCCAGCAGCCAAGAGCCGGGACTAGCGGGAGATACGCAGTATTTT
13,TRBV7-9,.,.,TRBJ1-1,CASSPLGQTEAFF,TGTGCCAGCAGCCCCCTTGGGCAGACCGAAGCTTTCTTT
14,TRBV7-8,.,.,TRBJ2-7,CASSLGGIGHEQYF,TGTGCCAGCAGCTTAGGCGGGATAGGCCACGAGCAGTACTTC
14,TRBV19,.,.,TRBJ1-4,CASTDGLGNEKLFF,TGTGCCAGTACCGACGGACTGGGGAATGAAAAACTGTTTTTT
15,TRBV2,.,.,TRBJ2-3,CASSQRAASTDTQYF,TGTGCCAGCAGCCAGAGAGCGGCTAGCACAGATACGCAGTATTTT
12,TRBV10-3,.,once,TRBJ2-7,CAISFNKYEQYF,TGTGCCATCAGCTTTAATAAATACGAGCAGTACTTC
14,TRBV11-2,.,.,TRBJ2-7,CASSKQVSLHEQYF,TGTGCCAGCAGCAAACAGGTGTCTCTCCACGAGCAGTACTTC
15,TRBV5-1,.,.,TRBJ2-5,CASTNWGQDSETQYF,TGCGCCAGTACTAACTGGGGGCAGGATAGCGAGACCCAGTACTTC
14,TRBV7-3,.,.,TRBJ2-3,CASSSSWSADTQYF,TGTGCCAGCAGCTCCAGCTGGAGCGCGGATACGCAGTATTTT
14,TRBV6-5,.,.,TRBJ1-1,CASRPPTGNTEAFF,TGTGCCAGCAGACCACCAACAGGGAACACTGAAGCTTTCTTT
16,TRBV10-1,TRBD1,.,TRBJ2-7,CASSDKDRSSFYEQYF,TGCGCCAGCAGTGATAAGGACAGGTCCTCCTTCTACGAGCAGTACTTC
17,TRBV11-3,.,few,TRBJ2-1,CASSLDSGSFTLNEQFF,TGTGCCAGCAGCTTAGATTCCGGGTCTTTCACTCTAAATGAGCAGTTCTTC
14,TRBV11-1,.,.,TRBJ1-4,CASSPTGREEKLFF,TGTGCCAGCAGCCCCACAGGCCGGGAGGAAAAACTGTTTTTT
16,TRBV7-3,TRBD2,.,TRBJ2-3,CASSLTSGGAGDTQYF,TGTGCCAGCAGCTTAACGAGCGGGGGGGCTGGAGATACGCAGTATTTT
14,TRBV9,.,.,TRBJ1-1,CASSPSWGATEAFF,TGTGCCAGCAGCCCCTCTTGGGGAGCCACTGAAGCTTTCTTT
15,TRBV3-1/TRBV3-2,TRBD2,.,TRBJ2-1,CASSGVEGGRNEQFF,TGTGCCAGCAGCGGGGTGGAGGGCGGGAGGAATGAGCAGTTCTTC
15,TRBV6-5,TRBD1,.,TRBJ1-1,CASSTTTGDGTEAFF,TGTGCCAGCAGTACGACCACAGGGGATGGCACTGAAGCTTTCTTT
12,TRBV2,TRBD1,.,TRBJ1-2,CASSGDSYGYTF,TGTGCCAGCAGTGGGGACAGTTATGGCTACACCTTC
17,TRBV11-2,TRBD2,.,TRBJ2-3,CASRGASGLAGADTQYF,TGTGCCAGCAGGGGCGCGTCCGGACTAGCGGGGGCGGATACGCAGTATTTT
15,TRBV10-3,TRBD2,.,TRBJ2-7,CAISASGGPIYEQYF,TGTGCCATCAGTGCGAGCGGGGGCCCGATCTACGAGCAGTACTTC
16,TRBV9,TRBD1,.,TRBJ2-3,CASSAGGEGWTDTQYF,TGTGCCAGCAGCGCAGGGGGCGAAGGCTGGACAGATACGCAGTATTTT
12,TRBV19,.,.,TRBJ2-5,CASSILGETQYF,TGTGCCAGTAGTATCCTAGGAGAGACCCAGTACTTC
16,TRBV9,TRBD2,.,TRBJ2-2,CASSAFSGGGTGELFF,TGTGCCAGCAGCGCCTTTAGCGGCGGGGGAACCGGGGAGCTGTTTTTT
16,TRBV5-1,TRBD1,.,TRBJ1-2,CASRYTGTASNYGYTF,TGCGCCAGCAGATATACCGGGACAGCCTCTAACTATGGCTACACCTTC
16,TRBV7-7,TRBD2,.,TRBJ2-5,CASSLGLAGKKETQYF,TGTGCCAGCAGCTTAGGCTTAGCGGGGAAAAAAGAGACCCAGTACTTC
16,TRBV5-4,TRBD1,few,TRBJ2-3,CASSLDTDRVTDTQYF,TGTGCCAGCAGCTTGGATACGGACAGGGTCACAGATACGCAGTATTTT
15,TRBV28,TRBD1,.,TRBJ1-2,CASTLGAGGAHGYTF,TGTGCCAGCACCCTGGGGGCAGGGGGTGCCCATGGCTACACCTTC
14,TRBV28,TRBD2,.,TRBJ2-7,CASTTGLAAYEQYF,TGTGCCAGCACCACGGGACTAGCGGCCTACGAGCAGTACTTC
11,TRBV29-1,.,once,TRBJ1-2,CSAGQNYGYTF,TGCAGCGCTGGACAGAACTATGGCTACACCTTC
15,TRBV2,TRBD1,.,TRBJ1-1,CASTNAGTGAPRAFF,TGTGCCAGCACTAATGCCGGGACAGGGGCACCACGGGCTTTCTTT
14,TRBV18,.,.,TRBJ2-7,CASSPTDSSLGQYF,TGTGCCAGCTCACCCACAGACAGTTCGTTGGGGCAGTACTTC